This T cell receptor beta chain originates from a study of beta chain features in type 1 diabetes. V shed 5 bases and J 10 bases; nucleotides not matched to a gene: 7. This CDR3 contains 15 residues. Germline CDR1 is LNHDA and CDR2 is SQIVND (reference sequence). Reverse transcription of all isolated RNA meant that expressed TCRB transcripts were sequenced. The data were produced by immunoSEQ multiplex PCR, yet TCRdb's version contains in-frame clones alone and is incomplete. This table holds 40,000 or so clones, over 50% found once. Findings and caveats of the study: Researchers report that Type 1 diabetes patients had moderately but significantly shorter TCRB CDR3s across all four CD4+ subsets. Across patients, naive, central memory and Treg TCRB repertoires exhibited apparently greater similarity than was observed across healthy donors.

As to this clone: Its antigen remains unidentified.

Sequenced sample: Tregs from blood. The gene calls are TRBV19 and TRBJ2-1; 14 nucleotides match TRBD2. This TCR was recovered from a woman in her late teens or twenties in good health. The CDR3 DNA follows: TGTGCCAGTAGTCCGGGACTAGCGGGAGTACGGGAGCAGTTCTTC. Protein product: CASSPGLAGVREQFF.